This T cell receptor (beta chain) appears in the sequencing data of a study of radiation and T cells in renal cell carcinoma. Study-level findings and limits: From baseline, blood top tumor clonotypes peaked at 2 weeks post-radiation.

As to this clone: Antigen specificity is unknown.

Method: immunoSEQ multiplex PCR; TCRdb's copy keeps in-frame clones and lacks some. The table records under 150,000 clones, 75% to 90% of them present only once. The CDR3 spans 19 residues. CDR1 SGHNT and CDR2 YYREEE come from the germline V gene (reference sequence). Trimming at V came to 5 bases and at J to 4 bases, leaving 17 bases not matched to a gene. Time point reported: blood 2 weeks post-SBRT. This sample's treatment: 15 Gy SBRT to primary tumor, nephrectomy 4 weeks later. The sample was blood, taken from a patient whose treatment included radiotherapy and nephrectomy. The receptor's source is a woman aged 55-70 years with renal cell carcinoma. V is TRBV5-4 and J is TRBJ2-1, with 11 bases identical to TRBD2. The CDR3: CASRRWRPGLADQYNEQFF. CDR3 in DNA: TGTGCCAGCAGGCGATGGCGCCCGGGACTAGCGGATCAATACAATGAGCAGTTCTTC.